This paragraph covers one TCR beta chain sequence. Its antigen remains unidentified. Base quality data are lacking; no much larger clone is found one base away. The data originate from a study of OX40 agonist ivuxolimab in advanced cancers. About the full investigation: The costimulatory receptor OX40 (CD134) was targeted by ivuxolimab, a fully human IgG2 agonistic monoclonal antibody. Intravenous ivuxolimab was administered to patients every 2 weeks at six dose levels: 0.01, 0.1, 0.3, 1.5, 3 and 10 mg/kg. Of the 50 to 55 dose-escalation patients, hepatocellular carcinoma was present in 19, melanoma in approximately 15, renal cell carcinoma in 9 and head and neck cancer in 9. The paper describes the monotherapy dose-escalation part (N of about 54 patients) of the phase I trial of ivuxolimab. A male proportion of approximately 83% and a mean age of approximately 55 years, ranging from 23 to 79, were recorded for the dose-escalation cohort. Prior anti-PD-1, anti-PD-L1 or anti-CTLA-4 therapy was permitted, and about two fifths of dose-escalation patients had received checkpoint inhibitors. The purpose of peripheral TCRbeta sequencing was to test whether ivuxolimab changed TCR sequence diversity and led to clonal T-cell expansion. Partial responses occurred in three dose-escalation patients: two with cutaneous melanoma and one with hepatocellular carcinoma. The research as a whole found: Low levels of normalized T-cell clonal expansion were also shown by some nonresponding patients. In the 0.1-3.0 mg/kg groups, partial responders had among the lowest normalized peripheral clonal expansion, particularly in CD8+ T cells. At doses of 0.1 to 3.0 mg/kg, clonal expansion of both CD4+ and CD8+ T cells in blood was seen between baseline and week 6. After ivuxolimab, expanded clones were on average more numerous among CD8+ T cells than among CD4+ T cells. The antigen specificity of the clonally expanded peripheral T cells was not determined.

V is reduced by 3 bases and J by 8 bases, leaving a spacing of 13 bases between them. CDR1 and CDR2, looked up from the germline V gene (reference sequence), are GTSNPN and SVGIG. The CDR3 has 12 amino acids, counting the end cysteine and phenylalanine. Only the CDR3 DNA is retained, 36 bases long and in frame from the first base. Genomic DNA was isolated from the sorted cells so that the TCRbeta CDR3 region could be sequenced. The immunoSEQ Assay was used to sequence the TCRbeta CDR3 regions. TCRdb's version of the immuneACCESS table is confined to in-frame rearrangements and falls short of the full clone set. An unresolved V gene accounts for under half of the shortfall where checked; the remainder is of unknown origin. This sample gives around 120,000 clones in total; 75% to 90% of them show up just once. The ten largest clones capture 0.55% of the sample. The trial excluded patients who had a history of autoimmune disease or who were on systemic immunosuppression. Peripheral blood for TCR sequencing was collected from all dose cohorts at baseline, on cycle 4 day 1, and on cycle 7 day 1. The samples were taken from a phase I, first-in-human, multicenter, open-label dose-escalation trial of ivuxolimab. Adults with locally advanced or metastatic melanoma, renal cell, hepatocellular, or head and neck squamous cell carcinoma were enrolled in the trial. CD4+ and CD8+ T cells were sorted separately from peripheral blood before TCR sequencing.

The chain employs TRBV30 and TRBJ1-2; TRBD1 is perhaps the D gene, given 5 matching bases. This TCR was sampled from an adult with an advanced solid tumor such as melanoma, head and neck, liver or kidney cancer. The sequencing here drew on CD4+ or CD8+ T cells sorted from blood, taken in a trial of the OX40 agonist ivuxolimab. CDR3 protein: CAWRGGIRGYTF. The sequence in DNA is TGTGCCTGGAGGGGGGGGATACGCGGCTACACCTTC.